The 17 T cell receptor beta chains below were found in one sample sequenced in a study of T cells after somatic rescue of genetic block. Only in-frame clones appear in the TCRdb table, and some are missing; sequencing was by immunoSEQ multiplex PCR. Here the sample spans tens of thousands of clones, 85% to 90% being singletons. Sequencing input: peripheral blood mononuclear cells (PBMCs). These receptors all come from a woman under 30.

The DNA for the CDR3 is TGTGCCAGCAGGGGAGGTATCCAAGAGACCCAGTACTTC. Encoded protein: CASRGGIQETQYF. The rearrangement uses TRBV27 and TRBJ2-5; a possible D gene is TRBD2 (6 bases). Trimming took off 6 bases at V and 1 base at J, with 9 bases between the two ends. The germline V gene encodes CDR1 MNHEY and CDR2 SMNVEV (reference sequence). The CDR3 extends over 13 amino acids.

This clone is a singleton in its sample. The chain links TRBV29-1 to TRBJ2-7; D may be TRBD2 (6 bases). V was trimmed by 4 bases and J by 0 bases, leaving 10 bases between them. The CDR3 has 13 residues. The germline V gene encodes CDR1 SQVTM and CDR2 ANQGSEA. The CDR3 protein is CSVVLAISYEQYF. The CDR3 DNA reads as TGCAGCGTTGTGCTAGCGATCTCCTACGAGCAGTACTTC.

J is TRBJ2-7 and V is TRBV4-1; unclear D gene. Trimming stripped 1 base from V and 2 bases from J, with 12 bases between. The CDR3 sequence is 15 residues long. Germline V gene lookup returns CDR1 MGHRA and CDR2 YSYEKL. The CDR3 here is CASSQVATSTYEQYF. CDR3 in DNA: TGCGCCAGCAGCCAAGTGGCGACAAGCACCTACGAGCAGTACTTC.

The V and J genes are TRBV21-1 and TRBJ1-2; whether TRBD1, the table's D call, matches the DNA was not checked. TRBV21-1 is deemed a pseudogene. The CDR3 covers 13 residues. DNA of the CDR3: TGTGCCAGCAGCAAAAGGACAGGGGAAGGCTACACCTTC. Its translation is CASSKRTGEGYTF.

This chain connects TRBV4-3 to TRBJ2-7; D call uncertain. The germline gives CDR1 LGHNA, CDR2 YSLEER. V lost 3 bases and J 5 bases, leaving 14 bases between the germline ends. The length of the CDR3 is 14 residues. CDR3 DNA: TGCGCCAGCAGCCAGGAAAATCTAGGGAACGAGCAGTACTTC. The encoded protein is CASSQENLGNEQYF.

CDR3 region: CASSSGFRYGYTF. CDR3 nucleotide sequence: TGTGCCAGCAGTTCGGGTTTCCGGTATGGCTACACCTTC. The chain recombines TRBV28 with TRBJ1-2; D is undetermined. Germline V gene data show CDR1 as MDHEN and CDR2 as SYDVKM. V dropped 4 bases and J dropped 5 bases, with 11 bases sitting between them. The length of the CDR3 is 13 residues.

The chain links TRBV4-1 to TRBJ2-5, with D perhaps matching TRBD2 (6 bases). Germline loops: CDR1 MGHRA, CDR2 YSYEKL. Trimming pared 2 bases from V and 4 bases from J, leaving 20 bases between. This CDR3 is 17 amino acids long. CDR3 DNA: TGCGCCAGCAGCCAATCAGTCGGGGGTCCGGGGGTAGAGACCCAGTACTTC. Translated, it gives CASSQSVGGPGVETQYF.

The genes are TRBV5-4 and TRBJ1-1; a possible D gene is TRBD1 (5 bases). This CDR3 has 17 residues. Germline values: CDR1 SGHNT, CDR2 YYREEE (reference sequence). The V and J ends lost 4 bases and 3 bases respectively, with 22 bases between them. The CDR3 nucleotides are TGTGCCAGCAGCCCAGGGTGGGACCCGGTTCTGTACACTGAAGCTTTCTTT. Amino acid sequence: CASSPGWDPVLYTEAFF. The full variable domain, completed using reference TRBV5-4 and TRBJ1-1, is ETGVTQSPTHLIKTRGQQVTLRCSSQSGHNTVSWYQQALGQGPQFIFQYYREEENGRGNFPPRFSGLQFPNYSSELNVNALELDDSALYLCASSPGWDPVLYTEAFFGQGTRLTVV.

The chain employs TRBV7-9 and TRBJ2-7, with a possible D match to TRBD1 (6 bases). Deletions cut 5 bases from V and 0 bases from J, with 14 bases between. The CDR3 covers 15 residues. Germline lookup yields CDR1 SEHNR and CDR2 FQNEAQ (reference sequence). The CDR3 reads CASSHYGQSSYEQYF. CDR3 nucleotides: TGTGCCAGCAGCCATTACGGACAGTCCTCCTACGAGCAGTACTTC.

The chain combines TRBV28 with TRBJ2-5; 8 bases map to TRBD1. V lost 7 bases to trimming and J lost 5 bases; unmatched junction nucleotides: 6. Germline V gene sequence: CDR1 MDHEN, CDR2 SYDVKM. This CDR3 has 13 amino acids. This CDR3 is CASTTGGLETQYF. CDR3 bases: TGTGCCAGCACAACAGGGGGTCTTGAGACCCAGTACTTC.

The chain links TRBV27 to TRBJ2-7; the D is unclear. CDR3 length: 14 residues. V lost 6 bases and J lost 7, with 19 bases in between. The germline V gene has CDR1 MNHEY and CDR2 SMNVEV (reference sequence). CDR3 coding DNA: TGTGCCAGCAGGGACGCAGGACCCGTCTTGGAGCAGTACTTC. It codes for CASRDAGPVLEQYF.

The rearrangement uses TRBV30 and TRBJ1-3; D gene uncertain. V lost 0 bases and J lost 3, with 3 bases in between. From germline, CDR1 is GTSNPN and CDR2 SVGIG (reference sequence). This CDR3 region has 12 residues. CDR3: CAWSVGGNTIYF. DNA of the CDR3: TGTGCCTGGAGTGTAGGTGGAAACACCATATATTTT. Drawing the rest from reference TRBV30 and TRBJ1-3, the complete variable domain is SQTIHQWPATLVQPVGSPLSLECTVEGTSNPNLYWYRQAAGRGLQLLFYSVGIGQISSEVPQNLSASRPQDRQFILSSKKLLLSDSGFYLCAWSVGGNTIYFGEGSWLTVV.

J is TRBJ2-4 and V is TRBV30; the D gene is possibly TRBD1 (6 bases). V was pared by 4 bases and J by 8 bases, with 12 bases between. This CDR3 is 12 amino acids long. The germline gives CDR1 GTSNPN, CDR2 SVGIG (reference sequence). CDR3 nucleotide sequence: TGTGCCTGGACTCAGGGGCGGGACATTCAGTACTTC. Its protein is CAWTQGRDIQYF.

V is TRBV7-9 and J is TRBJ2-1; 11 bases are shared with TRBD2. With 7 bases clipped from V and 4 bases from J, the junction kept 6 bases outside the gene matches. This CDR3 region has 15 residues. Germline-derived CDR1 and CDR2 are SEHNR and FQNEAQ (reference sequence). CDR3 in amino acids: CASTNSGRVYNEQFF. The CDR3 DNA reads TGTGCCAGCACCAATAGCGGGAGGGTTTACAATGAGCAGTTCTTC.

J is TRBJ2-7 and V is TRBV5-1; 14 bases line up with TRBD2. V was clipped by 4 bases and J by 6 bases; unmatched bases: 3. CDR1 and CDR2 from the germline V gene are SGHRS and YFSETQ. The CDR3 has 14 amino acids. CDR3 protein: CASSPGTSGGEQYF. DNA of the CDR3: TGCGCCAGCAGCCCGGGGACTAGCGGGGGCGAGCAGTACTTC.

This chain connects TRBV5-1 to TRBJ1-3; D is undetermined. Trimming removed 0 bases from V and 1 base from J, with 11 bases in between. CDR3 length: 16 amino acids. Germline loops: CDR1 SGHRS, CDR2 YFSETQ. The CDR3 sequence is CASSLEGRRSGNTIYF. DNA of the CDR3: TGCGCCAGCAGCTTGGAGGGCCGTCGATCTGGAAACACCATATATTTT.

The chain's CDR3 is CASSSGRRYNEQFF. The CDR3, as DNA: TGTGCCAGCAGTTCAGGGAGGAGATACAATGAGCAGTTCTTC. The genes are TRBV28 and TRBJ2-1; D may be TRBD2 (6 bases). The length of the CDR3 is 14 residues. The germline gives CDR1 MDHEN, CDR2 SYDVKM. Trimming pared 4 bases from V and 4 bases from J, leaving 11 bases between. Complete variable domain (other parts from reference TRBV28 and TRBJ2-1): DVKVTQSSRYLVKRTGEKVFLECVQDMDHENMFWYRQDPGLGLRLIYFSYDVKMKEKGDIPEGYSVSREKKERFSLILESASTNQTSMYLCASSSGRRYNEQFFGPGTRLTVL.